A single sample gave rise to the 3 T cell receptor beta chains below, sequenced in a study of T cells in localized non-small cell lung cancer. Assay: immunoSEQ multiplex PCR; the TCRdb copy retains only in-frame clones and omits some. Among tens of thousands of clones listed, 78% were seen once. Source: peripheral blood, taken before any cancer treatment. These receptors all stem from a male donor older than 55 with stage II squamous cell lung carcinoma.

The J gene is TRBJ1-6, the V gene TRBV12-5, with unresolved D. Germline assignment: CDR1 LGHNT and CDR2 FRNRAP. The CDR3 length is 12 residues. Between the trimmed V and J ends, which lost 3 bases and 10 bases, there was a span of 7 bases. The chain's CDR3 is CASGFDWSPLHF. CDR3 nucleotides: TGTGCTAGTGGTTTCGATTGGTCACCCCTCCACTTT.

This chain links TRBV7-9 with TRBJ2-1; 8 bases fit TRBD2. CDR1 SEHNR and CDR2 FQNEAQ come from the germline V gene (reference sequence). The V and J ends lost 5 bases and 12 bases, in that order; junction bases with no gene match: 21. The CDR3 totals 17 residues. The CDR3 nucleotides read TGTGCCAGCAGCCCCTTCTCGAGCACGGTAGCGGGGCTGGGGCAGTTCTTC. It encodes CASSPFSSTVAGLGQFF.

This clone was counted once. The rearrangement joins TRBV19 to TRBJ2-6; weak D call: TRBD1 (6 bases). Germline V gene data show CDR1 as LNHDA and CDR2 as SQIVND (reference sequence). V lost 3 bases, J lost 0 bases, and 12 bases lay in between. The CDR3 contains 17 residues. CDR3 region: CASSIRGQISGANVLTF. The CDR3, as DNA: TGTGCCAGTAGTATCCGCGGACAGATCTCTGGGGCCAACGTCCTGACTTTC.